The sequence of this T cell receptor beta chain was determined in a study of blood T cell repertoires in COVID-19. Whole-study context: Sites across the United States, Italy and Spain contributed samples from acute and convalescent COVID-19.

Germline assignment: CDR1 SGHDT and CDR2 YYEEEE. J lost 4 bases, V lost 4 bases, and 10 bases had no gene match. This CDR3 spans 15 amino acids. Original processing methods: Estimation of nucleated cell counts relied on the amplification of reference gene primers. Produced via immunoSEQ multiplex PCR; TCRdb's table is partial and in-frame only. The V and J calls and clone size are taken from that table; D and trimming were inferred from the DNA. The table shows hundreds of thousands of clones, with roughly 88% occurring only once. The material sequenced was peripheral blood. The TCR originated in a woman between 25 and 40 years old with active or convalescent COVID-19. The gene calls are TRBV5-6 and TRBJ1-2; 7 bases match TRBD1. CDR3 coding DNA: TGTGCCAGCAGCCTACACACAGGGGTCCTCTATGGCTACACCTTC. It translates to CASSLHTGVLYGYTF.